The 18 T cell receptor beta chains presented below share a single source sample, sequenced in a study of beta chain features in type 1 diabetes. Sequenced material consisted of expressed TCRB transcripts (all of the isolated RNA was reverse transcribed). The assay was immunoSEQ multiplex PCR, and TCRdb's table has in-frame clones only and misses some. Of around 350,000 clones in the sample, 10% to 15% were seen once. The sequenced sample was naive CD4+ T cells from blood. Every receptor here comes from a man younger than 30 in good health.

This clone was observed a few times. This rearrangement joins TRBV5-4 to TRBJ1-4; D might be TRBD1 (5 bases). Germline-derived CDR1 and CDR2 are SGHNT and YYREEE (reference sequence). Trimming removed 4 bases at V and 5 bases at J, with 12 bases between. This CDR3 region has 14 residues. CDR3 bases: TGTGCCAGCAGCCTCAAGGAGGGGAATGAAAAACTGTTTTTT. It encodes CASSLKEGNEKLFF.

The chain is built from TRBV6-6 and TRBJ2-6; maybe TRBD1 (5 bases). Germline V gene lookup returns CDR1 MNHNY and CDR2 SVGAGI (reference sequence). The CDR3 length is 16 residues. V was shortened by 7 bases and J by 0 bases, with 13 bases between the two germline ends. CDR3 nucleotide sequence: TGTGCCAGCATTCCAGGGAAAAACTCTGGGGCCAACGTCCTGACTTTC. This codes for CASIPGKNSGANVLTF.

This clone was seen a handful of times. The chain employs TRBV30 and TRBJ2-5; a weak D match, TRBD2 (6 bases). This CDR3 region has 15 residues. Looked up from germline, CDR1 is GTSNPN and CDR2 is SVGIG (reference sequence). Trimming removed 1 base from V and 4 bases from J, with 16 bases in between. The CDR3 reads CAWSDPRGGIETQYF. CDR3 DNA: TGTGCCTGGAGTGACCCTCGTGGGGGGATAGAGACCCAGTACTTC.

This clone was detected a few times. The chain combines TRBV2 with TRBJ1-1; TRBD1 might be the D (6 bases). The germline CDR1 and CDR2 sequences are SNHLY and FYNNEI. CDR3 length equals 11 residues. Trimming removed 8 bases from V and 3 bases from J, with 7 bases in between. The CDR3 DNA follows: TGTGCCAGCGGACAGCACACTGAAGCTTTCTTT. Protein sequence: CASGQHTEAFF.

The chain combines TRBV6-5 with TRBJ2-1; TRBD1 matches 11 bases. V trimming: 0 bases; J trimming: 7 bases; junction bases outside the gene matches: 2. CDR3 size: 15 residues. CDR1 MNHEY and CDR2 SVGAGI come from the germline V gene. The CDR3 here is CASSYSDRGRNEQFF. The CDR3 nucleotides are TGTGCCAGCAGTTACTCGGACAGGGGGCGGAATGAGCAGTTCTTC.

The rearrangement uses TRBV19 and TRBJ2-5; D may be TRBD2 (5 bases). This CDR3 is built from 13 residues. V was cut by 3 bases and J by 0 bases, with 5 bases left in between. Germline V gene data show CDR1 as LNHDA and CDR2 as SQIVND (reference sequence). CDR3 DNA: TGTGCCAGTAGTATGAGGGACCAAGAGACCCAGTACTTC. As protein: CASSMRDQETQYF.

The chain couples TRBV15 to TRBJ2-7, with D maybe TRBD2 (6 bases). The CDR3 runs to 15 residues. Germline values: CDR1 LNHNV, CDR2 YYDKDF (reference sequence). With 1 base removed from V and 9 bases from J, the gap between germline ends came to 19 bases. CDR3 loop: CATSRGDGGPGGQYF. The CDR3 DNA reads TGTGCCACCAGCAGAGGGGACGGAGGGCCCGGTGGGCAGTACTTC.

In regard to this clone: This sample includes further DNA sequences coding for the same CDR3. The V and J genes are TRBV28 and TRBJ2-5; perhaps TRBD1 as D (6 bases). The V end lost 4 bases, the J end lost 2 bases, and 8 bases lay between the germline ends. Germline CDR1 is MDHEN and CDR2 is SYDVKM. The CDR3 consists of 13 residues. CDR3 loop: CASSSGQQETQYF. CDR3 nucleotides: TGTGCCAGCAGTTCAGGACAGCAAGAGACCCAGTACTTC.

A remark on this clone: This specimen includes other DNA sequences encoding the same CDR3. The chain uses TRBV29-1 and TRBJ2-7; weak D call: TRBD1 (7 bases). Germline V gene data show CDR1 as SQVTM and CDR2 as ANQGSEA. The CDR3 is 14 residues long. V lost 4 bases, J lost 1 base, and 14 bases lay in between. The CDR3 here is CSVGRTGGSYEQYF. The CDR3 region has the DNA TGCAGCGTTGGAAGGACAGGAGGGTCCTACGAGCAGTACTTC.

The chain recombines TRBV19 with TRBJ2-7; 7 bases align to TRBD2. CDR3 length: 15 amino acids. CDR1 and CDR2 from the germline V gene are LNHDA and SQIVND (reference sequence). With 9 bases clipped from V and 2 bases from J, the junction kept 13 bases outside the gene matches. The CDR3 spells CASPLEEREAYEQYF. CDR3 nucleotides: TGTGCCAGCCCCTTAGAGGAGCGGGAAGCCTACGAGCAGTACTTC.

The chain carries TRBV30 and TRBJ2-3; 7 nucleotides line up with TRBD2. Trimming cost V 3 bases and J 3 bases; bases outside gene matches: 12. This CDR3 comprises 16 residues. CDR1 and CDR2 (germline): GTSNPN, SVGIG (reference sequence). DNA of the CDR3: TGTGCCTGGAGCCTAAATTCGGGAGGTGAAACAGATACGCAGTATTTT. Its protein product is CAWSLNSGGETDTQYF.

This clone turned up a few times. The chain recombines TRBV11-1 with TRBJ2-5; TRBD2 matches at 7 bases. J lost 1 base, V lost 5 bases, and 7 bases had no gene match. This CDR3 contains 15 residues. Germline loops: CDR1 SGHAT, CDR2 FQDESV (reference sequence). The CDR3 nucleotides are TGTGCCAGCAGCCCCTGGGGGGGGATCCAAGAGACCCAGTACTTC. It specifies CASSPWGGIQETQYF.

The CDR3 spells CASSSTGGDYEQYF. Written as DNA, the CDR3 is TGCGCCAGCAGCTCGACAGGGGGCGACTACGAGCAGTACTTC. V is TRBV5-1 and J is TRBJ2-7; the match to TRBD1 covers 10 bases. The V and J ends lost 3 bases and 3 bases, in that order; junction bases with no gene match: 3. The germline V gene has CDR1 SGHRS and CDR2 YFSETQ. This CDR3 is built from 14 residues. The full variable domain, completed using reference TRBV5-1 and TRBJ2-7, is KAGVTQTPRYLIKTRGQQVTLSCSPISGHRSVSWYQQTPGQGLQFLFEYFSETQRNKGNFPGRFSGRQFSNSRSEMNVSTLELGDSALYLCASSSTGGDYEQYFGPGTRLTVT.

This clone appeared a single time. The rearrangement links TRBV4-2 to TRBJ2-2, with 7 bases matching TRBD1. The germline CDR1 and CDR2 sequences are LGHNA and YNFKEQ. The CDR3 has 16 residues. V lost 1 base and J lost 4; bases outside the gene matches: 6. This CDR3 is CASSQVTGVGTGELFF. The CDR3 DNA is TGTGCCAGCAGCCAAGTAACAGGGGTGGGCACCGGGGAGCTGTTTTTT.

This clone was picked up a small number of times. The chain joins TRBV6-6 to TRBJ2-6; the match to TRBD1 covers 7 bases. The trim removed 4 bases at V and 2 bases at J, leaving 5 bases unmatched. The V gene's germline CDR1 is MNHNY and CDR2 SVGAGI (reference sequence). The CDR3 extends over 16 amino acids. Here the CDR3 DNA reads TGTGCCAGCAGTTCCTCCGACAGGGCTGGGGCCAACGTCCTGACTTTC. It codes for CASSSSDRAGANVLTF.

A few counts support this clone. The rearrangement joins TRBV4-1 to TRBJ2-1; 9 positions match TRBD2. The CDR3 consists of 17 residues. J gave up 5 bases and V 4 bases, and 12 bases lay outside the gene matches. The germline gives CDR1 MGHRA, CDR2 YSYEKL. The CDR3 nucleotides read TGCGCCAGCAGCCCCCGACCCGGGCTAGCGGGGAACAATGAGCAGTTCTTC. Its translation is CASSPRPGLAGNNEQFF.

This clone was seen more than once but under ten times. The CDR3 loop reads CASSVGNQRDAYEQYF. In nucleotides, the CDR3 is TGTGCCAGCAGCGTAGGGAATCAGCGGGACGCCTACGAGCAGTACTTC. The genes are TRBV9 and TRBJ2-7; 7 positions agree with TRBD2. The ends lost 0 bases at V and 2 bases at J; junction bases unmatched: 8. From germline, CDR1 is SGDLS and CDR2 YYNGEE. CDR3 size: 16 residues.

V gene TRBV11-1 combines with J gene TRBJ2-1; TRBD1 is a possible D gene (5 bases). The CDR3 has 15 amino acids. The germline V gene encodes CDR1 SGHAT and CDR2 FQDESV (reference sequence). Trimming shortened V by 5 bases and J by 7 bases, and 18 bases separated the two germline ends. CDR3 amino acids: CASSPGHSGGNEQFF. CDR3 nucleotide sequence: TGTGCCAGCAGCCCAGGACATTCGGGTGGTAATGAGCAGTTCTTC.